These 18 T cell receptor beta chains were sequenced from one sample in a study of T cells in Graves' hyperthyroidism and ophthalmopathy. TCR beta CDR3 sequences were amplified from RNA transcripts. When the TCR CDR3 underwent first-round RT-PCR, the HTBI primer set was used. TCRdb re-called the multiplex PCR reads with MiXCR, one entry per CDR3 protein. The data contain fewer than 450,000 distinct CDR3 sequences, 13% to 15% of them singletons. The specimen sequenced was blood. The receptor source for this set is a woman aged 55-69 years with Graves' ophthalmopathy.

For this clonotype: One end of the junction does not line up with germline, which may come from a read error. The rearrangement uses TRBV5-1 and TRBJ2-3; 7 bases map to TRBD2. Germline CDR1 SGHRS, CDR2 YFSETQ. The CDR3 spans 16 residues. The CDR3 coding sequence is TGTGCCAGCAGCTTACTAGCGCGCCTTAGCACAGATACGCAGTATTTT. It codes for CASSLLARLSTDTQYF.

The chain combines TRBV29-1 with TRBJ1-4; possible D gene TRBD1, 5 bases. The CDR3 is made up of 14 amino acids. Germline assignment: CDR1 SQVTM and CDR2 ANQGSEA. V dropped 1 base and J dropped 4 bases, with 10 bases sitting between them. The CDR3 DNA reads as TGCAGCGTTGAAGTTGCAGGGAGTAATGAAAAACTGTTTTTT. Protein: CSVEVAGSNEKLFF.

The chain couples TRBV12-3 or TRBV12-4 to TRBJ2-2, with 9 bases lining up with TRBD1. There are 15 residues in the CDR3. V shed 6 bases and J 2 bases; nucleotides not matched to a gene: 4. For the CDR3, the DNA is TGTGCCAGCAGCAACAGGGGGCATAACACCGGGGAGCTGTTTTTT. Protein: CASSNRGHNTGELFF.

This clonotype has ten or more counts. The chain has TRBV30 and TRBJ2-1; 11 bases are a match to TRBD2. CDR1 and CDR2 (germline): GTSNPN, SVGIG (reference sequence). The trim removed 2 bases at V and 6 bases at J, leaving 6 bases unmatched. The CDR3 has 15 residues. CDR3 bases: TGTGCCTGGAGTATTGGACTAGCGGGCGCCAATGAGCAGTTCTTC. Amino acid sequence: CAWSIGLAGANEQFF.

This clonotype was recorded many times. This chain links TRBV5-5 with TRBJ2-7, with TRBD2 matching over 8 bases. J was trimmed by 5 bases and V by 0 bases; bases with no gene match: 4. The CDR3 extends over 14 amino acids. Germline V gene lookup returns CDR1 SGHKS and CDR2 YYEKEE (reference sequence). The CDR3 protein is CASSLGGRSNEQYF. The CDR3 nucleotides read TGTGCCAGCAGCTTGGGCGGGAGGTCGAACGAGCAGTACTTC.

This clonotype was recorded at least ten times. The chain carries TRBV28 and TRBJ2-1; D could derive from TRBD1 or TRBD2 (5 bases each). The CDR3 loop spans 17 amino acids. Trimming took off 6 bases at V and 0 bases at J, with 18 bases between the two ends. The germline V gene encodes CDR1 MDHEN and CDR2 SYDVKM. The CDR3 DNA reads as TGTGCCAGCAGGCCGGGGACCGGGGCCCGCTCCTACAATGAGCAGTTCTTC. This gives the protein CASRPGTGARSYNEQFF. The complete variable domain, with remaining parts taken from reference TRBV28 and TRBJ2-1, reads DVKVTQSSRYLVKRTGEKVFLECVQDMDHENMFWYRQDPGLGLRLIYFSYDVKMKEKGDIPEGYSVSREKKERFSLILESASTNQTSMYLCASRPGTGARSYNEQFFGPGTRLTVL.

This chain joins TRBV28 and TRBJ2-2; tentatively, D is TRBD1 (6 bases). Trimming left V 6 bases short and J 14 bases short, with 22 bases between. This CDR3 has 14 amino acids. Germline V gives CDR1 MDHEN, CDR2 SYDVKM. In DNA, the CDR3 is TGTGCCAGCAGAGAACGGGACACCCGAAGGAGACTGTTTTTT. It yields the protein CASRERDTRRRLFF. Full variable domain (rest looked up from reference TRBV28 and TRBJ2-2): DVKVTQSSRYLVKRTGEKVFLECVQDMDHENMFWYRQDPGLGLRLIYFSYDVKMKEKGDIPEGYSVSREKKERFSLILESASTNQTSMYLCASRERDTRRRLFFGEGSRLTVL.

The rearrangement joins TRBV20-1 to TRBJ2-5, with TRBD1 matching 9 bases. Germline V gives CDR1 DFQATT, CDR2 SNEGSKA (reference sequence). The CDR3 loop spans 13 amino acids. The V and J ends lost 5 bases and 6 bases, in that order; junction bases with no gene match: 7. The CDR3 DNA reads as TGCAGTGCTCGGGACAGGGTCATGAAGACCCAGTACTTC. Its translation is CSARDRVMKTQYF.

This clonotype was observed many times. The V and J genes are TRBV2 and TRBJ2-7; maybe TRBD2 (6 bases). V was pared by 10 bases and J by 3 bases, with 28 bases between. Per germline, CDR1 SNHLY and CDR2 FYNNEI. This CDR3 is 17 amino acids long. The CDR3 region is CATDPTRGNPGNYEQYF. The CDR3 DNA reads TGTGCCACCGACCCAACGCGGGGAAACCCCGGCAACTACGAGCAGTACTTC.

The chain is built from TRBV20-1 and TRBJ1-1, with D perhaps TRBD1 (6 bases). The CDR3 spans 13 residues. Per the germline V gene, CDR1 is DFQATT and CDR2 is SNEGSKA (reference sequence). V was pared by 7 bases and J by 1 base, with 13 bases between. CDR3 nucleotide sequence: TGCAGTGTAGGGGGGAGAGGGAACACTGAAGCTTTCTTT. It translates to CSVGGRGNTEAFF.

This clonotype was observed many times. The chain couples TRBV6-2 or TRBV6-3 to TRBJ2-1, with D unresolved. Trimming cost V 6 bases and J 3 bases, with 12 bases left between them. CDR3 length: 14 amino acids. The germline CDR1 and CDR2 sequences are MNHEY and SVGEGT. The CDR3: CASSPGPNYNEQFF. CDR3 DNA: TGTGCCAGCAGCCCGGGCCCCAACTACAATGAGCAGTTCTTC.

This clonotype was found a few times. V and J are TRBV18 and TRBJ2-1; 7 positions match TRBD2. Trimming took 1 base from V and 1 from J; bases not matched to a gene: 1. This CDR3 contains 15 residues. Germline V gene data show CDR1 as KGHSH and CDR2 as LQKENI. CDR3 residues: CASSPLRESYNEQFF. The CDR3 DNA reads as TGTGCCAGCTCACCACTGCGGGAGTCCTACAATGAGCAGTTCTTC. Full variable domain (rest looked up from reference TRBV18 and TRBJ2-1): NAGVMQNPRHLVRRRGQEARLRCSPMKGHSHVYWYRQLPEEGLKFMVYLQKENIIDESGMPKERFSAEFPKEGPSILRIQQVVRGDSAAYFCASSPLRESYNEQFFGPGTRLTVL.

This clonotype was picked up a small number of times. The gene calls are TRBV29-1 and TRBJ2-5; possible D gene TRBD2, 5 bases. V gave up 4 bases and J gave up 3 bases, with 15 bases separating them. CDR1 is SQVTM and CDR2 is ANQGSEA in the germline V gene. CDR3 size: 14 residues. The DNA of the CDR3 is TGCAGCGTTGTAGTTGAGGCCGGGAAAGAGACCCAGTACTTC. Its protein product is CSVVVEAGKETQYF.

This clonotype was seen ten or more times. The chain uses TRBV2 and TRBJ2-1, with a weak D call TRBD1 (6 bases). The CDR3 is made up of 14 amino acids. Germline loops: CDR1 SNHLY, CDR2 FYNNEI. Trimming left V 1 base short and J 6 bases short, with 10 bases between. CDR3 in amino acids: CASSEDRVGNEQFF. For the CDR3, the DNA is TGTGCCAGCAGTGAAGACAGGGTGGGCAATGAGCAGTTCTTC.

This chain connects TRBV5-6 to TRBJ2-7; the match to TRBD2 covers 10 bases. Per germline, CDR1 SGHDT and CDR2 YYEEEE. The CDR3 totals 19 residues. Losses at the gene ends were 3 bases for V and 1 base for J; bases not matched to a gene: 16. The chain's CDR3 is CASSSKNLNSGRSSYEQYF. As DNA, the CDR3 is TGTGCCAGCAGCTCCAAAAACCTCAATAGCGGGAGGAGTTCCTACGAGCAGTACTTC.

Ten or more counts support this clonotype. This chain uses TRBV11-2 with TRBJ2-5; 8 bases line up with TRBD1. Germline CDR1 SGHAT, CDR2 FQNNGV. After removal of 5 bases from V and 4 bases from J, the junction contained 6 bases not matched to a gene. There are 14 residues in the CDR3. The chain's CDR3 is CASSPGQGGETQYF. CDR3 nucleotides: TGTGCCAGCAGCCCCGGACAGGGAGGAGAGACCCAGTACTTC.

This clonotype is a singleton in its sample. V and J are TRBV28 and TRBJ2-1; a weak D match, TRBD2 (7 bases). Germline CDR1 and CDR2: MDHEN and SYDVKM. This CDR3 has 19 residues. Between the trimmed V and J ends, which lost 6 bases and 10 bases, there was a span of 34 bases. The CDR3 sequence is CASSPKGPMVGGATSEQFF. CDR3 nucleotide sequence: TGTGCCAGCAGCCCAAAAGGGCCCATGGTGGGGGGGGCTACAAGCGAGCAGTTCTTC.

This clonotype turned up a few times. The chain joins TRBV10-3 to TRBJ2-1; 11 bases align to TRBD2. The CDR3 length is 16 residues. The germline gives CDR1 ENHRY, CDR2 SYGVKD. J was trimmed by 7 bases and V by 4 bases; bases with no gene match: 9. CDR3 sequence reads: CAISADSGRALNEQFF. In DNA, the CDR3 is TGTGCCATCAGTGCAGATAGCGGGAGGGCCTTAAATGAGCAGTTCTTC.